This passage covers 15 T cell receptor beta chains from one sample sequenced in a study of T cells in Graves' hyperthyroidism and ophthalmopathy. There were TCR beta CDR3 regions amplified from RNA transcripts. Primed by the HTBI set, a first-round RT-PCR was run on the TCR CDR3. A single record per CDR3 protein comes from TCRdb applying MiXCR to the multiplex PCR reads. Of under 700,000 distinct CDR3 sequences in the sample, around 15% are singletons; the top ten hold around a sixth. Specimen: blood. The receptor source for this set is a woman aged 18-29 years with Graves' hyperthyroidism.

The chain has TRBV19 and TRBJ2-5; TRBD1 matches at 10 bases. With V trimmed by 6 bases and J by 3 bases, 1 base remained unmatched. The CDR3 totals 13 residues. The V gene's germline CDR1 is LNHDA and CDR2 SQIVND (reference sequence). The CDR3 protein is CASRDRGEETQYF. The CDR3 coding sequence is TGTGCCAGTAGGGACAGGGGGGAAGAGACCCAGTACTTC.

Only a few counts were recorded for this clonotype. The chain combines TRBV5-5 with TRBJ2-1; D perhaps matches TRBD2 (6 bases). Deletions cut 0 bases from V and 9 bases from J, with 19 bases between. The CDR3 extends over 16 amino acids. Germline CDR1 is SGHKS and CDR2 is YYEKEE (reference sequence). CDR3 sequence (DNA): TGTGCCAGCAGCTTGGTTCCGGGGATGGGAGGACTTGAGCAGTTCTTC. It translates to CASSLVPGMGGLEQFF.

There are many counts of this clonotype. The chain couples TRBV20-1 to TRBJ2-5, with D possibly TRBD2 on 5 matching bases. The ends were cut back, 4 bases at V and 4 bases at J, with 16 bases in the middle. The CDR3 is 14 amino acids. CDR1 is DFQATT, CDR2 SNEGSKA, per germline (reference sequence). The CDR3, as DNA: TGCAGTGCTAACGGGTTTTCCGAGGGAGAGACCCAGTACTTC. Encoded protein: CSANGFSEGETQYF.

This clonotype was counted many times. The genes are TRBV12-3 or TRBV12-4 and TRBJ1-1, with D hard to call. Trimming shortened V by 7 bases and J by 0 bases, and 6 bases separated the two germline ends. The length of the CDR3 is 12 residues. The CDR3: CASTLLNTEAFF. The CDR3 DNA is TGTGCCAGCACCCTATTGAACACTGAAGCTTTCTTT.

This clonotype has a count of ten or more. This chain links TRBV7-2 with TRBJ2-1; D uncertain. V was cut by 3 bases and J by 9 bases, with 9 bases left in between. In germline, CDR1 is SGHTA, CDR2 FQGNSA. CDR3 length equals 12 residues. CDR3 loop: CASSLEVTEQFF. As DNA, the CDR3 is TGTGCCAGCAGCTTGGAAGTTACTGAGCAGTTCTTC.

The CDR3 nucleotides read TGCGCCAGCAGCACCCAGACAGGGAATGAGCAGTTCTTC. As protein: CASSTQTGNEQFF. The rearrangement joins TRBV5-1 to TRBJ2-1; 7 bases agree with TRBD1. Germline CDR1 and CDR2: SGHRS and YFSETQ. The CDR3 loop spans 13 amino acids. V shed 4 bases and J 7 bases; nucleotides not matched to a gene: 5. The entire variable domain, with the rest obtained from reference TRBV5-1 and TRBJ2-1, is as follows: KAGVTQTPRYLIKTRGQQVTLSCSPISGHRSVSWYQQTPGQGLQFLFEYFSETQRNKGNFPGRFSGRQFSNSRSEMNVSTLELGDSALYLCASSTQTGNEQFFGPGTRLTVL.

This clonotype was counted at least ten times. The chain combines TRBV7-9 with TRBJ2-3; D remains ambiguous. Looked up from germline, CDR1 is SEHNR and CDR2 is FQNEAQ (reference sequence). The CDR3 length is 17 residues. V gave up 0 bases and J gave up 1 base, with 14 bases separating them. The CDR3 DNA sequence: TGTGCCAGCAGCTTAGCGAACGCGATAAGGGGCACAGATACGCAGTATTTT. Its translation is CASSLANAIRGTDTQYF.

At least ten counts were recorded for this clonotype. The V and J genes are TRBV2 and TRBJ2-3; D remains ambiguous. Germline V gives CDR1 SNHLY, CDR2 FYNNEI. V lost 6 bases and J 0 bases, leaving 16 bases between the germline ends. CDR3 length: 16 amino acids. This chain's CDR3 is CASRRRRRPSTDTQYF. The CDR3 coding sequence is TGTGCCAGCAGGCGGCGCCGCAGGCCTAGCACAGATACGCAGTATTTT.

This clonotype was detected many times. V is TRBV7-2 and J is TRBJ2-7, with D perhaps TRBD1 (7 bases). Per germline, CDR1 SGHTA and CDR2 FQGNSA. The CDR3 length is 15 residues. The V gene lost 7 bases and the J gene lost 0 bases, with 16 bases spanning the gap. The CDR3 here is CASMGRGDNSYEQYF. The CDR3 region has the DNA TGTGCCAGCATGGGCAGGGGGGACAACTCCTACGAGCAGTACTTC.

This clonotype occurred a few times. The chain combines TRBV20-1 with TRBJ2-5; a weak D match, TRBD1 (5 bases). CDR1 and CDR2 from the germline V gene are DFQATT and SNEGSKA (reference sequence). The ends were cut back, 5 bases at V and 2 bases at J, with 9 bases in the middle. The CDR3 covers 12 residues. CDR3 amino acids: CSAHTGQETQYF. CDR3 nucleotide sequence: TGCAGTGCTCACACAGGTCAAGAGACCCAGTACTTC.

This clonotype was counted at least ten times. The genes are TRBV27 and TRBJ1-5; 10 bases are a match to TRBD1. This CDR3 spans 17 amino acids. The V and J ends lost 5 bases and 1 base, in that order; junction bases with no gene match: 8. The germline V gene encodes CDR1 MNHEY and CDR2 SMNVEV (reference sequence). The DNA for the CDR3 is TGTGCCAGCAGTATGGGACAGGGGAAGGGGAGCAATCAGCCCCAGCATTTT. Its translation: CASSMGQGKGSNQPQHF.

The chain carries TRBV9 and TRBJ1-3, with a possible D match to TRBD1 (5 bases). CDR3 size: 16 residues. Trimming cost V 2 bases and J 2 bases, with 14 bases left between them. Germline CDR1 reads SGDLS; CDR2 reads YYNGEE. As DNA, the CDR3 is TGTGCCAGCAGCGTCGGGGCCGGTAGCGCTGGAAACACCATATATTTT. This gives the protein CASSVGAGSAGNTIYF.

Ten or more counts support this clonotype. The chain couples TRBV7-2 to TRBJ1-5; D unresolved. Germline V gene sequence: CDR1 SGHTA, CDR2 FQGNSA. This CDR3 is built from 14 residues. V lost 5 bases to trimming and J lost 0 bases, with 8 bases between them. CDR3 in amino acids: CASSPYYSNQPQHF. CDR3 nucleotides: TGTGCCAGCAGCCCTTACTATAGCAATCAGCCCCAGCATTTT.

The chain couples TRBV5-5 to TRBJ2-3, with 9 bases lining up with TRBD2. Germline V gene lookup returns CDR1 SGHKS and CDR2 YYEKEE (reference sequence). The V segment lost 2 bases and the J segment 2 bases; nucleotides outside the gene matches: 9. The CDR3 spans 17 residues. The CDR3 region has the DNA TGTGCCAGCAGCTTCCGGGCTAGCGGGACCACCACAGATACGCAGTATTTT. This codes for CASSFRASGTTTDTQYF.

This clonotype was seen many times. This rearrangement joins TRBV20-1 to TRBJ2-5; D gene ambiguous. The CDR3 is 14 amino acids. Germline V gene data show CDR1 as DFQATT and CDR2 as SNEGSKA (reference sequence). Trimming took 6 bases from V and 4 from J, leaving 18 bases between them. CDR3 nucleotides: TGCAGTGCCCGGGCCGATCTATCCCGAGAGACCCAGTACTTC. It yields the protein CSARADLSRETQYF.